This T cell receptor (beta chain) was documented in a study of monozygotic twins with inflammatory bowel disease. Study-wide points: Differing T cell subtypes remained indistinguishable. A reduction in TCRbeta diversity (inverse Simpson) was seen in IBD patients relative to healthy co-twins.

The cDNA of both the TCRalpha and TCRbeta chains was subjected to two nested PCRs of about 15 and 9 cycles. After re-calling the 5' RACE reads, TCRdb lists one entry per CDR3 protein, DNA absent. Its table records 440,000 or so distinct CDR3 sequences. Remarks on this clonotype: Its antigen is currently unknown.

The receptor's source is a human donor with ulcerative colitis or Crohn's disease, or a healthy co-twin of an affected twin (not recorded which). Sequenced sample: blood.

The chain's CDR3 is CASKDNLAGSENEQFF. The rearrangement links TRBV9 to TRBJ2-1; the D call from TCRdb, TRBD2, cannot be confirmed without DNA. The CDR3 has 16 residues. The germline V gene encodes CDR1 SGDLS and CDR2 YYNGEE.